One sample yielded the 25 T cell receptor beta chains listed below, sequenced in a study of neurological immune-mediated disorders. TCRdb re-analysed the 5' RACE reads in MiXCR, keeping a single row per CDR3 protein. The profile shows about 80,000 distinct CDR3 sequences, about 4.3% of them singletons. Time point given: longitudinal time-point 3. Material for sequencing was PBMCs. These receptors were taken from a woman in her fifties or sixties with multiple sclerosis.

This clonotype was counted many times. This rearrangement joins TRBV11-2 to TRBJ2-5, with TRBD2 matching 7 bases. Germline CDR1 SGHAT, CDR2 FQNNGV. V shed 1 base, J shed 1 base, and the junction held 6 bases outside the gene matches. The CDR3 has 16 residues. CDR3: CASSLGGRGTQETQYF. As DNA, the CDR3 is TGTGCCAGCAGCTTAGGTGGGCGGGGGACCCAAGAGACCCAGTACTTC.

CDR3 in amino acids: CAGRGDGSTDTQYF. As DNA, the CDR3 is TGTGCCGGGCGTGGGGACGGAAGCACAGATACGCAGTATTTT. The V call is TRBV30, the J call TRBJ2-3; D possibly matches TRBD1 or TRBD2 (5 bases each). V was pared by 8 bases and J by 0 bases, with 15 bases between. The CDR3 is made up of 14 amino acids. The germline CDR1 and CDR2 sequences are GTSNPN and SVGIG (reference sequence).

This clonotype occurred many times. The chain uses TRBV5-1 and TRBJ2-5; D unclear. V gave up 2 bases and J gave up 7 bases, with 15 bases separating them. This CDR3 is built from 14 residues. The germline V gene has CDR1 SGHRS and CDR2 YFSETQ. This CDR3 is CASSLGLGDGTQYF. In DNA, the CDR3 is TGCGCCAGCAGCTTAGGTCTAGGAGACGGGACCCAGTACTTC.

This clonotype was counted at least ten times. V usage is TRBV4-1 and J usage is TRBJ1-5, with a weak D call TRBD1 (6 bases). Germline V gene lookup returns CDR1 MGHRA and CDR2 YSYEKL. The V end lost 4 bases, the J end lost 2 bases, and 12 bases lay between the germline ends. There are 15 residues in the CDR3. CDR3 protein: CASSLLTGGNQPQHF. CDR3 DNA sequence: TGCGCCAGCAGCCTCCTGACAGGTGGCAATCAGCCCCAGCATTTT.

This clonotype was observed many times. The chain carries TRBV6-5 and TRBJ2-7; TRBD1 matches at 7 bases. Germline V gives CDR1 MNHEY, CDR2 SVGAGI. The CDR3 contains 14 residues. V shed 6 bases and J 4 bases; nucleotides not matched to a gene: 9. In nucleotides, the CDR3 is TGTGCCAGCAGGCCCGACAGGGACCCATACGAGCAGTACTTC. Amino acid sequence: CASRPDRDPYEQYF.

The table lists this clonotype with many counts. The rearrangement links TRBV20-1 to TRBJ1-4; D not certain. CDR3 length: 14 residues. CDR1 is DFQATT, CDR2 SNEGSKA, per germline (reference sequence). V gave up 5 bases and J gave up 2 bases, with 12 bases separating them. As DNA, the CDR3 is TGCAGTGCTTCATCGGGAAGGACTAATGAAAAACTGTTTTTT. Translated, it gives CSASSGRTNEKLFF.

This clonotype was detected ten times or more. The chain joins TRBV11-1 to TRBJ2-3; D may be TRBD2 (6 bases). Trimming removed 4 bases from V and 0 bases from J, with 11 bases in between. Germline V gene lookup returns CDR1 SGHAT and CDR2 FQDESV (reference sequence). This CDR3 contains 15 residues. CDR3 protein: CASSSRDWSTDTQYF. The CDR3 nucleotides are TGTGCCAGCAGCTCCCGGGACTGGAGCACAGATACGCAGTATTTT.

This clonotype was detected ten times or more. The chain employs TRBV5-1 and TRBJ1-1; no clear D. The length of the CDR3 is 12 residues. CDR1 is SGHRS, CDR2 YFSETQ, per germline. Trimming left V 5 bases short and J 6 bases short, with 11 bases between. This CDR3 reads CASSVPGPEAFF. CDR3 DNA sequence: TGCGCCAGCAGTGTCCCGGGCCCTGAAGCTTTCTTT.

This clonotype was seen at least ten times. The V and J genes are TRBV6-5 and TRBJ1-5, with D maybe TRBD1 (5 bases). Between the trimmed V and J ends, which lost 4 bases and 4 bases, there was a span of 8 bases. This CDR3 has 13 residues. Germline-derived CDR1 and CDR2 are MNHEY and SVGAGI. CDR3 coding DNA: TGTGCCAGCAGTTCGTCAGGGAATCAGCCCCAGCATTTT. Its protein product is CASSSSGNQPQHF.

This clonotype has a count of ten or more. The chain recombines TRBV28 with TRBJ2-7, with a weak D call TRBD1 (5 bases). Per germline, CDR1 MDHEN and CDR2 SYDVKM. Deletions cut 7 bases from V and 3 bases from J, with 19 bases between. The CDR3 totals 15 residues. The CDR3: CASNVAQGDVYEQYF. CDR3 bases: TGTGCCAGCAATGTTGCCCAGGGTGATGTCTACGAGCAGTACTTC. The variable domain in full, with the rest retrieved from reference TRBV28 and TRBJ2-7, is DVKVTQSSRYLVKRTGEKVFLECVQDMDHENMFWYRQDPGLGLRLIYFSYDVKMKEKGDIPEGYSVSREKKERFSLILESASTNQTSMYLCASNVAQGDVYEQYFGPGTRLTVT.

The sample holds many counts of this clonotype. V gene TRBV28 combines with J gene TRBJ1-5, with D possibly TRBD1 on 5 matching bases. Between the trimmed V and J ends, which lost 5 bases and 5 bases, there was a span of 16 bases. CDR1 MDHEN and CDR2 SYDVKM come from the germline V gene. The CDR3 consists of 15 residues. For the CDR3, the DNA is TGTGCCAGCAGTAGACGTTTCCGGGGGGATCAGCCCCAGCATTTT. Protein product: CASSRRFRGDQPQHF. Filled out from reference TRBV28 and TRBJ1-5, the complete variable domain reads DVKVTQSSRYLVKRTGEKVFLECVQDMDHENMFWYRQDPGLGLRLIYFSYDVKMKEKGDIPEGYSVSREKKERFSLILESASTNQTSMYLCASSRRFRGDQPQHFGDGTRLSIL.

This clonotype was found many times. V gene TRBV5-1 combines with J gene TRBJ2-5; D is uncertain. CDR1 SGHRS and CDR2 YFSETQ come from the germline V gene. CDR3 length: 12 amino acids. V shed 5 bases and J shed 3 bases, with 8 bases lying between them. The chain's CDR3 is CASSRTEETQYF. In DNA, the CDR3 is TGCGCCAGCAGTCGGACCGAAGAGACCCAGTACTTC.

This clonotype has ten or more counts. The V and J genes are TRBV9 and TRBJ1-3; D possibly corresponds to TRBD1 (6 bases). This CDR3 contains 16 residues. CDR1 is SGDLS, CDR2 YYNGEE, per germline. The ends were cut back, 2 bases at V and 0 bases at J, with 12 bases in the middle. In nucleotides, the CDR3 is TGTGCCAGCAGCGTGAGGGGGGGCTACTCTGGAAACACCATATATTTT. Translation gives CASSVRGGYSGNTIYF.

This clonotype was counted at least ten times. V usage is TRBV5-1 and J usage is TRBJ2-7, with TRBD1 as a possible D gene (6 bases). Germline values: CDR1 SGHRS, CDR2 YFSETQ. Trimming removed 0 bases from V and 4 bases from J, with 8 bases in between. CDR3 length: 13 residues. The CDR3 region is CASSLDREYEQYF. In DNA form, the CDR3 reads TGCGCCAGCAGCTTGGACAGGGAATACGAGCAGTACTTC. The variable domain in full, completed from reference TRBV5-1 and TRBJ2-7, reads KAGVTQTPRYLIKTRGQQVTLSCSPISGHRSVSWYQQTPGQGLQFLFEYFSETQRNKGNFPGRFSGRQFSNSRSEMNVSTLELGDSALYLCASSLDREYEQYFGPGTRLTVT.

Ten or more counts support this clonotype. This chain links TRBV5-1 with TRBJ2-7, with 9 bases aligning to TRBD1. CDR1 is SGHRS, CDR2 YFSETQ, per germline. CDR3 length: 15 residues. Unmatched junction bases numbered 6, after V lost 2 bases and J lost 3 bases. Written as DNA, the CDR3 is TGCGCCAGCAGCTTACCGGGACAGGGTAACTACGAGCAGTACTTC. This translates into CASSLPGQGNYEQYF.

This clonotype has a count of ten or more. The gene calls are TRBV20-1 and TRBJ2-2, with TRBD1 identical over 8 bases. Germline trimming cut 6 bases from V and 1 base from J; bases unmatched to any gene: 4. CDR1 is DFQATT and CDR2 is SNEGSKA in the germline V gene (reference sequence). The CDR3 totals 14 residues. The CDR3 coding sequence is TGCAGTGCCACCGACAGGGGGAACACCGGGGAGCTGTTTTTT. This encodes CSATDRGNTGELFF.

This clonotype was counted many times. V usage is TRBV9 and J usage is TRBJ2-2; 7 bases match TRBD2. V trimming: 3 bases; J trimming: 8 bases; junction bases outside the gene matches: 13. Germline loops: CDR1 SGDLS, CDR2 YYNGEE. The CDR3 consists of 16 residues. CDR3 in amino acids: CASSDRGLSRTGELFF. CDR3 DNA: TGTGCCAGCAGCGATCGGGGACTAAGCAGGACAGGGGAGCTGTTTTTT.

In its sample, this clonotype was seen many times. In DNA, the CDR3 is TGTGCCAGCAGCCAACAGGGGTTTATGAACACTGAAGCTTTCTTT. Its protein is CASSQQGFMNTEAFF. The chain couples TRBV12-3 or TRBV12-4 to TRBJ1-1, with 7 positions matching TRBD1. The CDR3 is 15 amino acids. Trimming removed 6 bases from V and 0 bases from J; junction bases left unmatched: 7.

This clonotype has ten or more counts. The CDR3 DNA follows: TGTGCCAGCCACCGCCCAGGAGACCAAGAGACCCAGTACTTC. This translates into CASHRPGDQETQYF. The rearrangement links TRBV6-5 to TRBJ2-5; unclear D gene. V lost 8 bases and J lost 0, with 13 bases in between. The V gene's germline CDR1 is MNHEY and CDR2 SVGAGI. The CDR3 loop spans 14 amino acids.

This clonotype was seen at least ten times. The CDR3 nucleotides read TGTGCCAGCAGTTTTTCCAGGGTAGGCCCACCTGAAGCTTTCTTT. Protein sequence: CASSFSRVGPPEAFF. The chain employs TRBV6-5 and TRBJ1-1; a possible D gene is TRBD1 (5 bases). The V gene's germline CDR1 is MNHEY and CDR2 SVGAGI. V dropped 4 bases and J dropped 6 bases, with 18 bases sitting between them. The CDR3 totals 15 residues.

Many counts were recorded for this clonotype. CDR3 sequence (DNA): TGCAGTGCTAGAGTAGGAGGGGGGGCCCAAGAGACCCAGTACTTC. It encodes CSARVGGGAQETQYF. This chain uses TRBV20-1 with TRBJ2-5; D may be TRBD2 (7 bases). The CDR3 covers 15 residues. Germline V gene data show CDR1 as DFQATT and CDR2 as SNEGSKA (reference sequence). Between the trimmed V and J ends, which lost 1 base and 1 base, there was a span of 13 bases.

This clonotype was detected many times. The chain uses TRBV5-6 and TRBJ2-1; no clear D gene. The CDR3 runs to 15 residues. V was shortened by 1 base and J by 4 bases, with 12 bases between the two germline ends. Germline-derived CDR1 and CDR2 are SGHDT and YYEEEE. CDR3 DNA sequence: TGTGCCAGCAGCTTGCTGCGAGAGTCATACAATGAGCAGTTCTTC. It specifies CASSLLRESYNEQFF. Based on the CDR3 plus reference TRBV5-6 and TRBJ2-1, the full variable domain is DAGVTQSPTHLIKTRGQQVTLRCSPKSGHDTVSWYQQALGQGPQFIFQYYEEEERQRGNFPDRFSGHQFPNYSSELNVNALLLGDSALYLCASSLLRESYNEQFFGPGTRLTVL.

This clonotype has at least ten counts. The rearrangement joins TRBV5-1 to TRBJ1-1; TRBD1 agrees at 7 bases. CDR1 and CDR2 from the germline V gene are SGHRS and YFSETQ. The CDR3 is 15 amino acids. The ends lost 4 bases at V and 2 bases at J; junction bases unmatched: 8. CDR3 sequence: CASSQGGQVNTEAFF. The DNA of the CDR3 is TGCGCCAGCAGCCAAGGCGGACAGGTTAACACTGAAGCTTTCTTT.

Only a few counts were recorded for this clonotype. The junction shows a germline mismatch at one end, possibly a read error. The chain combines TRBV19 with TRBJ1-5; D unclear. The CDR3 is made up of 11 amino acids. Germline V CDR1 and CDR2: LNHDA, SQIVND (reference sequence). As DNA, the CDR3 is TGTGCCAGTAATCGGGGTCAGCCCCAGAATTTT. This gives the protein CASNRGQPQNF.

This clonotype appeared many times. The gene calls are TRBV18 and TRBJ1-5; D is possibly TRBD1 (5 bases). There are 18 residues in the CDR3. Looked up from germline, CDR1 is KGHSH and CDR2 is LQKENI. Deletions cut 0 bases from V and 0 bases from J, with 15 bases between. CDR3 DNA sequence: TGTGCCAGCTCACCACCGTCGGGGACTCCTGGTAGCAATCAGCCCCAGCATTTT. Translated, it gives CASSPPSGTPGSNQPQHF.